This is a list of T cell receptor beta chains from one sample in a study of T cells expressing NK-cell markers. TCRdb processed the 5' RACE reads again and assigns one entry to each CDR3 protein, with no DNA. The sample holds 350,000 to 450,000 distinct CDR3 sequences. The sample was blood T cells: a sorted CD56 or NKG2C T cell subset, CD4+ or CD8+ T cells, or bulk PBMC T cells (not recorded which). The source is a man between 18 and 69 years old in good health. CDR3s include the opening cysteine and the closing phenylalanine or tryptophan. Fields, in order: J gene, V gene, CDR3 protein.

TRBJ1-5 TRBV7-8 CASSPAAGLGGDNQPQHF
TRBJ1-5 TRBV12-5 CASGLVPPLGFKDSNQPQHF
TRBJ2-1 TRBV5-1 CASGGGNAKHNEQFF
TRBJ2-5 TRBV3-1 CASSPSGAKKQETQYF
TRBJ2-7 TRBV19 CASSKVGDIYEQYF
TRBJ1-2 TRBV28 CASSLWSPQGSYGYTF
TRBJ1-2 TRBV5-5 CASSSIGTGGRGYTF
TRBJ2-2 TRBV20-1 CSARRAGGLVGELFF
TRBJ2-5 TRBV5-1 CASSLEGGGETQYF
TRBJ1-5 TRBV28 CASRSGGLGQPQHF
TRBJ2-5 TRBV11-2 CASSSRQREQETQYF
TRBJ2-1 TRBV2 CASSERTQGVNEQFF
TRBJ2-5 TRBV15 CATSGGGTQYF
TRBJ2-7 TRBV6-5 CASSYGGGGRGYEQYF
TRBJ2-3 TRBV5-1 CASSWRLAGEDTQYF
TRBJ1-2 TRBV29-1 CSVDPWTGTPYGYTF
TRBJ1-4 TRBV5-1 CASSLIGGSATNEKLFF
TRBJ2-1 TRBV12-3/TRBV12-4 CASSSPGVSTYNEQFF
TRBJ1-5 TRBV18 CASSRDSYQPQHF
TRBJ2-7 TRBV5-1 CASSSPGSSSYEQYF
TRBJ2-5 TRBV7-2 CASSLAARRQETQYF
TRBJ1-2 TRBV9 CASSVVVEGKGYTF
TRBJ2-5 TRBV2 CASKKGSQETQYF
TRBJ2-2 TRBV7-3 CASSLVGGLNGELFF
TRBJ2-1 TRBV5-1 CASSLGRTSGPQFF
TRBJ1-5 TRBV6-1 CASSQGTGQLQPQHF
TRBJ2-5 TRBV20-1 CSATRLAGGPRETQYF
TRBJ2-5 TRBV5-1 CASSLIGGGGRETQYF
TRBJ2-4 TRBV11-1 CASQGLEPTGSAKNIQYF
TRBJ2-2 TRBV7-9 CASSQKGLAGSTGELFF
TRBJ2-3 TRBV7-9 CASSLGGGADHTQYF
TRBJ2-1 TRBV3-1 CASSQDRGLAGVREQFF
TRBJ1-2 TRBV18 CASSPTGLANYGYTF
TRBJ2-2 TRBV10-2 CASSEHGRGLTGELFF